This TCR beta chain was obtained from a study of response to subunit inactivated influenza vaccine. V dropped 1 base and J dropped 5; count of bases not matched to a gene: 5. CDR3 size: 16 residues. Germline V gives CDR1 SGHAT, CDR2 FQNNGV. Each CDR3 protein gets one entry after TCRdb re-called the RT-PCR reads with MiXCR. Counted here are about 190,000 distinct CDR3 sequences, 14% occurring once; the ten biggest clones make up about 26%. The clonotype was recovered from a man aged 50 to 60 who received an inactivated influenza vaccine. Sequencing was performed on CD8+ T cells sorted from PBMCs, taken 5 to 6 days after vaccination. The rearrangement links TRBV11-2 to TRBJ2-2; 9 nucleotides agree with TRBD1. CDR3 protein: CASSLVHRGRTGELFF. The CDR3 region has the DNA TGTGCCAGCAGCTTAGTTCACAGGGGGCGAACCGGGGAGCTGTTTTTT.